Sequencing of this T cell receptor beta chain was carried out in a study of T cell responses to AZD1222 COVID-19 vaccine. Sequencing was performed with immunoSEQ multiplex PCR; in TCRdb, only in-frame clones are kept and a portion is missing. The table has around 120,000 clones, roughly 89% seen once; the top ten hold less than 4.5%. V was clipped by 3 bases and J by 1 base; unmatched bases: 3. The CDR3 has 15 residues. Germline values: CDR1 MGHDK, CDR2 SYGVNS. Whole-study results and caveats: White British donors predominated, females outnumbered males, and clonal diversity was possibly underestimated.

Worth noting for this clone: Antigen: not known.

The chain couples TRBV25-1 to TRBJ1-1, with 9 positions matching TRBD1. This receptor was identified in an adult in good health. The sequences come from peripheral blood, collected on day 0 of AZD1222 vaccination. The CDR3 loop reads CASSDTGGGNTEAFF. CDR3 DNA sequence: TGTGCCAGCAGTGATACAGGGGGCGGGAACACTGAAGCTTTCTTT.